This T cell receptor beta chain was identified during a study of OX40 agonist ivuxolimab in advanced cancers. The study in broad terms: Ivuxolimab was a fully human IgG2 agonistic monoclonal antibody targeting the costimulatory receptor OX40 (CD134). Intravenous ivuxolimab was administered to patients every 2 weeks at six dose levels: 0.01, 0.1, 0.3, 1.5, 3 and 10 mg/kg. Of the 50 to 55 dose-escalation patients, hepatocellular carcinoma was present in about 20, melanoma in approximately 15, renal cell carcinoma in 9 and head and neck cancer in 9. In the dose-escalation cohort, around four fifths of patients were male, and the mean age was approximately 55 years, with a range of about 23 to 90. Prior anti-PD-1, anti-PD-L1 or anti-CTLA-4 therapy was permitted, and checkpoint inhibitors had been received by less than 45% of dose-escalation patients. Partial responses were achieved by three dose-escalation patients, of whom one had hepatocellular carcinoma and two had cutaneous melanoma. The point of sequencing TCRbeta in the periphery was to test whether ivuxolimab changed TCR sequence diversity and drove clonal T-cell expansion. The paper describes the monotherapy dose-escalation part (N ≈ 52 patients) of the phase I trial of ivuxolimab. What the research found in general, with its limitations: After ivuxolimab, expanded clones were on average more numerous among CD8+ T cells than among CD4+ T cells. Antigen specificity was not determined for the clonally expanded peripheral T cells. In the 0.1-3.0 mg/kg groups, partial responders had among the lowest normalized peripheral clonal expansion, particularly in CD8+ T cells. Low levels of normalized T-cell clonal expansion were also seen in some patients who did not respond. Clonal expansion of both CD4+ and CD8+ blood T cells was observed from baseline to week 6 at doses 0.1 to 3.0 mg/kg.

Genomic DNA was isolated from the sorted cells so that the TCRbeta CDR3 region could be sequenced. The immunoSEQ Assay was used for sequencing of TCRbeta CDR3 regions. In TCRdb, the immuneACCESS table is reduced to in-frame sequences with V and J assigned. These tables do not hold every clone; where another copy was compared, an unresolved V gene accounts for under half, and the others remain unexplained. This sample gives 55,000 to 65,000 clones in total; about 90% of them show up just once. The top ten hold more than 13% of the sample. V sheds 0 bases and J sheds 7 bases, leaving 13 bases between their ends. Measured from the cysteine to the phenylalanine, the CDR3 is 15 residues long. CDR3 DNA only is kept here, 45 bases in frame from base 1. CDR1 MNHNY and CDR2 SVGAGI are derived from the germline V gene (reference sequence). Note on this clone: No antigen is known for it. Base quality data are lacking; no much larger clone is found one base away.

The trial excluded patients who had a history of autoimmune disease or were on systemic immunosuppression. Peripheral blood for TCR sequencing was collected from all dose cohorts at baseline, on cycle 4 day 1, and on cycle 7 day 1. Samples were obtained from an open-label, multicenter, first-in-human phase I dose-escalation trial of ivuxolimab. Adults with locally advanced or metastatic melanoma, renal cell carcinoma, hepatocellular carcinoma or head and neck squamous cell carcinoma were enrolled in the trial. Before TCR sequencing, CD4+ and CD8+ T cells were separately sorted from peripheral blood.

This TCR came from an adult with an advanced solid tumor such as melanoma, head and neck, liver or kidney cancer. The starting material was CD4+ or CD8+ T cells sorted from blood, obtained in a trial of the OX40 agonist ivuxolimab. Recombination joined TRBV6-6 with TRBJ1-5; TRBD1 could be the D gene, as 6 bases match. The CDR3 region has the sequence CASSYSKQGKQPQHF. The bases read TGTGCCAGCAGTTACTCGAAACAGGGAAAGCAGCCCCAGCATTTT.